The T cell receptor beta chain described here comes from a study of blood T cell repertoires in COVID-19 (dated by TCRdb to about 2020). About the study as a whole: The collaborator samples originated in the United States, Italy and Spain and spanned the acute and convalescent phases of COVID-19. The samples were drawn from two sources: the first 160 participants of the ongoing ImmuneRACE study, and 1,000 to 1,500 subjects contributed by 6 global collaborators. A freely available public database, intended as a resource for researchers studying the immune response to SARS-CoV-2, is where the repertoires were released. The material from the prospective study consisted of cDNA or gDNA derived from T cells, B-cell-depleted T cells, or PBMCs. The sample metadata nearly always contained a de-identified subject ID, COVID-19 status, age in years and sex. Where available, HLA class I and class II types were taken from metadata supplied by the sample provider and were not determined by assay-based typing. Deeply sampled blood TCRbeta repertoires from subjects exposed to, actively infected with, or recovered from COVID-19 were included in the dataset. Study-wide findings and limitations: How much clinical and demographic metadata was included differed by source and by participant, and the metadata was provided uncurated.

TCRbeta CDR3 regions were amplified from genomic DNA by means of the immunoSEQ Assay, a bias-controlled multiplex PCR. The authors processed their data as follows. Within the assay, amplification of reference gene primers was used to estimate how many nucleated cells each sample contained. To quantify the absolute abundance of each unique TCRbeta CDR3 rearrangement, sequence reads were collapsed and filtered. Productive Simpson clonality was computed per sample as the square root of Simpson's diversity index over productive rearrangements. What TCRdb holds here is the immuneACCESS table cut down to in-frame rearrangements. Part of the clones is not present; checked against another copy, under half of the missing clones reflect an unresolved V gene, and the others are unexplained. V, J and clone size were drawn from that table, and D and trimming were deduced from the DNA. This sample gives 200,000 to 250,000 clones in total; roughly 88% of them show up just once. About 4% of the sample is in the top ten clones.

For CDR1 and CDR2, the germline V gene lists SNHLY and FYNNEI. Counted from cysteine to phenylalanine, this CDR3 has 12 amino acids. Here the CDR3 DNA is all that survives: 36 bases in frame from base 1. V is shortened by 3 bases, J by 8 bases, and the region joining them spans 10 bases. Enrolling through a virtual design, the prospective study's participants ranged in age from roughly 18 to 95 years and lived across 24 United States geographic areas. In the prospective study, participants were assigned to cohorts based on the clinical history participants reported in a screening survey and a study questionnaire. In the prospective study, mobile phlebotomists collected whole blood, serum and a nasopharyngeal or oropharyngeal swab from each participant. Prospective study participants could optionally give additional blood draws and questionnaires over a 2-month period. Before DNA extraction, prospective study blood samples were shipped either frozen or at room temperature.

Of note for this clone: This receptor's antigen is unknown. It has no much larger one-base neighbor in the sample; base qualities were not kept.

Sequences were obtained from PBMCs or T cells enriched from blood (not recorded which). Here the chain combines TRBV2 and TRBJ1-1; a tentative D call is TRBD1 (5 bases match). This receptor was obtained from a woman aged 40 to 50 with acute COVID-19. CDR3 loop: CASSEIGGEAFF. In nucleotide form, the sequence is TGTGCCAGCAGTGAGATCGGGGGGGAAGCTTTCTTT.